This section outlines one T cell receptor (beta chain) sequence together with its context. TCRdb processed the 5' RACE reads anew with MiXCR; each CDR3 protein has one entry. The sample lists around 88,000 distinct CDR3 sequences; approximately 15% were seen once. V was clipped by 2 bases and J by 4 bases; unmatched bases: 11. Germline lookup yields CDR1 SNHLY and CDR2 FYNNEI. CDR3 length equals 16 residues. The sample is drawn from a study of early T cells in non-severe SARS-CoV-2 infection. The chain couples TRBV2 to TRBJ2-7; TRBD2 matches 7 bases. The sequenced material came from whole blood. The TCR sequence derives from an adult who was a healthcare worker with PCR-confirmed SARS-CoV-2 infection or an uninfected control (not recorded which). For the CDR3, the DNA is TGTGCCAGCAGTGAATCTACTAGCGCCTTAAATTACGAGCAGTACTTC. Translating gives CASSESTSALNYEQYF.